This T cell receptor (beta chain) was obtained from a study of T cells after yellow fever vaccination. Overall study findings and caveats: A large majority of primary-vaccination clones showed up again after the booster (approximately 96% CD4, about 90% CD8). Weaker overall was a secondary response that nonetheless peaked faster, on day 5 versus 15.

UMIs were added to TCR cDNA along with a universal primer site when it was made by 5'RACE template switching. TCRdb re-analysed the 5' RACE reads in MiXCR, keeping a single row per CDR3 protein. The top ten hold about 2.8% of the sample, which has over 150,000 distinct CDR3 sequences, roughly 6.2% seen once. V dropped 1 base and J dropped 4; count of bases not matched to a gene: 6. This CDR3 has 15 amino acids. Germline CDR1 and CDR2: SGHTA and FQGNSA. This clonotype was observed at least ten times. Its antigen remains unknown. The source is a young man who received the YFV17D yellow fever vaccine. Sequenced material: CD4+ T cells sorted from PBMCs, taken on the day of the first yellow fever vaccination. This rearrangement joins TRBV7-2 to TRBJ2-7; 8 bases are shared with TRBD1. CDR3 loop: CASSLVTGGRYEQYF. The CDR3 DNA follows: TGTGCCAGCAGCTTAGTAACAGGGGGAAGGTACGAGCAGTACTTC.